The subject of this entry is one T cell receptor (beta chain). Here immunoSEQ multiplex PCR was the method, and the copy in TCRdb shows in-frame clones only, minus some. The data show roughly 180,000 clones, 80% to 90% seen once. This record comes from a study of blood T cell repertoires in COVID-19. Study details: Sources were T cells, B-cell-depleted T cells, or PBMCs; the material itself was cDNA or gDNA.

This CDR3 region has 15 residues. Per the germline V gene, CDR1 is SGHRS and CDR2 is YFSETQ. Between the trimmed V and J ends, which lost 0 bases and 2 bases, there was a span of 12 bases. The sequence came from a man aged 35 to 55 who had recovered from COVID-19. This chain connects TRBV5-1 to TRBJ2-7; D ambiguous. The sample comprised PBMCs or T cells enriched from blood (not recorded which). In DNA, the CDR3 is TGCGCCAGCAGCTTGGATACCAATGCGGCCTACGAGCAGTACGTC. Its translation: CASSLDTNAAYEQYV.